Each of the 24 T cell receptor beta chains below was sequenced from the same sample in a study of blood T cell repertoires in COVID-19. Assay used: immunoSEQ multiplex PCR; TCRdb lists only in-frame clones, some missing. The table has more than 150,000 clones, 65% to 90% seen once. Sequencing input: peripheral blood. The receptors here all came from a man aged 55 to 69 with acute or convalescent COVID-19.

The chain combines TRBV28 with TRBJ2-1; D possibly corresponds to TRBD1 (6 bases). The CDR3 sequence is 15 residues long. CDR1 and CDR2 from the germline V gene are MDHEN and SYDVKM. V was trimmed by 2 bases and J by 3 bases, leaving 11 bases between them. CDR3 in amino acids: CASSLMTGVYNEQFF. The CDR3 nucleotides are TGTGCCAGCAGTTTAATGACAGGCGTCTACAATGAGCAGTTCTTC.

The rearrangement links TRBV5-5 to TRBJ2-7; 11 positions match TRBD1. The germline CDR1 and CDR2 sequences are SGHKS and YYEKEE (reference sequence). The CDR3 consists of 15 residues. Germline trimming cut 7 bases from V and 3 bases from J; bases unmatched to any gene: 9. CDR3 sequence reads: CASLRRDRGGYEQYF. CDR3 coding DNA: TGTGCCAGCTTGCGCCGGGACAGGGGGGGCTACGAGCAGTACTTC.

The chain links TRBV5-4 to TRBJ1-5; 7 nucleotides align to TRBD1. The germline gives CDR1 SGHNT, CDR2 YYREEE (reference sequence). Losses at the gene ends were 4 bases for V and 10 bases for J; bases not matched to a gene: 5. The CDR3 totals 12 residues. CDR3 loop: CASSASGGPQHF. CDR3 DNA: TGTGCCAGCAGCGCATCAGGGGGTCCCCAGCATTTT.

The rearrangement links TRBV24-1 to TRBJ2-1, with 7 bases lining up with TRBD2. Losses at the gene ends were 3 bases for V and 9 bases for J; bases not matched to a gene: 13. The germline CDR1 and CDR2 sequences are KGHDR and SFDVKD. The CDR3 totals 16 residues. CDR3 DNA: TGTGCCACCAGTGATAACCGGGACTACAGGCCTTCTGAGCAGTTCTTC. Amino acid sequence: CATSDNRDYRPSEQFF.

The rearrangement links TRBV19 to TRBJ2-7, with TRBD2 identical over 14 bases. The CDR3 has 17 residues. The ends lost 1 base at V and 4 bases at J; junction bases unmatched: 6. Per the germline V gene, CDR1 is LNHDA and CDR2 is SQIVND (reference sequence). The CDR3 nucleotides read TGTGCCAGTAGTATAGGGGGACTAGCGGGAGATAGGTACGAGCAGTACTTC. It is translated as CASSIGGLAGDRYEQYF.

The V and J genes are TRBV19 and TRBJ2-7; D unclear. The CDR3 runs 12 residues. Germline loops: CDR1 LNHDA, CDR2 SQIVND (reference sequence). Deletions cut 5 bases from V and 6 bases from J, with 11 bases between. The CDR3: CASSPLVGEQYF. In DNA form, the CDR3 reads TGTGCCAGTAGTCCTCTAGTAGGCGAGCAGTACTTC.

The J gene is TRBJ2-1, the V gene TRBV2; tentatively, D is TRBD2 (6 bases). CDR1 and CDR2 (germline): SNHLY, FYNNEI. With 6 bases removed from V and 8 bases from J, the gap between germline ends came to 14 bases. The CDR3 is made up of 13 amino acids. The CDR3 nucleotides read TGTGCCAGCAGGAGGACTATGTCTCATGAGCAGTTCTTC. Residues: CASRRTMSHEQFF.

The chain is built from TRBV19 and TRBJ2-7, with D possibly matching TRBD1 (6 bases). The CDR3 contains 16 residues. The germline V and J ends were trimmed by 1 base and 3 bases, with 16 bases remaining between them. CDR1 is LNHDA and CDR2 is SQIVND in the germline V gene (reference sequence). This chain's CDR3 is CASSIGGQMWDYEQYF. The CDR3 region has the DNA TGTGCCAGTAGTATAGGAGGACAGATGTGGGACTACGAGCAGTACTTC.

CDR3 sequence: CASRKREGPNEQFF. The DNA of the CDR3 is TGTGCCAGCAGGAAGCGGGAGGGCCCCAATGAGCAGTTCTTC. The rearrangement joins TRBV7-8 to TRBJ2-1; 10 bases align to TRBD2. The CDR3 has 14 amino acids. Unmatched junction bases numbered 5, after V lost 6 bases and J lost 6 bases. The germline gives CDR1 SGHVS, CDR2 FQNEAQ.

This clone was observed a handful of times. This chain uses TRBV7-9 with TRBJ2-7, with D unresolved. CDR3 size: 11 residues. Trimming left V 2 bases short and J 3 bases short, with 2 bases between. From germline, CDR1 is SEHNR and CDR2 FQNEAQ (reference sequence). CDR3 region: CASSLYYEQYF. For the CDR3, the DNA is TGTGCCAGCAGCTTATACTACGAGCAGTACTTC.

V usage is TRBV5-1 and J usage is TRBJ2-7, with D unresolved. CDR1 is SGHRS and CDR2 is YFSETQ in the germline V gene. CDR3 size: 14 residues. Trimming removed 0 bases from V and 0 bases from J, with 7 bases in between. The CDR3 DNA reads TGCGCCAGCAGCTTGGAACTCCACTCCTACGAGCAGTACTTC. Protein sequence: CASSLELHSYEQYF.

The chain combines TRBV5-1 with TRBJ2-2; 9 nucleotides agree with TRBD1. Germline V lookup: CDR1 SGHRS, CDR2 YFSETQ. The ends lost 0 bases at V and 1 base at J; junction bases unmatched: 1. This CDR3 comprises 16 residues. Here the CDR3 DNA reads TGCGCCAGCAGCTTGGAGGGACAGGGGAACACCGGGGAGCTGTTTTTT. Translation gives CASSLEGQGNTGELFF.

This chain links TRBV5-1 with TRBJ1-3; D is ambiguous. Trimming took 0 bases from V and 4 from J, leaving 8 bases between them. Germline V gene data show CDR1 as SGHRS and CDR2 as YFSETQ. This CDR3 comprises 14 residues. In DNA form, the CDR3 reads TGCGCCAGCAGCTTGGAAAACAGCGGAAACACCATATATTTT. Translated, it gives CASSLENSGNTIYF. The complete variable domain, with remaining parts taken from reference TRBV5-1 and TRBJ1-3, reads KAGVTQTPRYLIKTRGQQVTLSCSPISGHRSVSWYQQTPGQGLQFLFEYFSETQRNKGNFPGRFSGRQFSNSRSEMNVSTLELGDSALYLCASSLENSGNTIYFGEGSWLTVV.

This sequence joins TRBV2 and TRBJ1-6; D gene ambiguous. CDR3 length: 15 residues. In germline, CDR1 is SNHLY, CDR2 FYNNEI. Deletions cut 2 bases from V and 2 bases from J, with 7 bases between. DNA for the CDR3: TGTGCCAGCAGTGAATTGGAGGCCTATAATTCACCCCTCCACTTT. Protein: CASSELEAYNSPLHF.

This clone was counted once. J is TRBJ2-7 and V is TRBV15, with TRBD1 as a possible D gene (6 bases). Trimming took off 0 bases at V and 5 bases at J, with 11 bases between the two ends. Germline CDR1 LNHNV, CDR2 YYDKDF (reference sequence). The CDR3 is 14 residues long. CDR3 sequence: CATSREAGAHEQYF. Written as DNA, the CDR3 is TGTGCCACCAGCAGAGAGGCAGGGGCTCACGAGCAGTACTTC.

The CDR3 region is CASSLALAGGTDTQYF. The CDR3 DNA reads TGTGCCAGCAGCTTAGCGCTAGCGGGAGGCACAGATACGCAGTATTTT. This sequence joins TRBV11-2 and TRBJ2-3, with TRBD2 identical over 10 bases. The CDR3 has 16 residues. V lost 1 base to trimming and J lost 1 base; unmatched junction nucleotides: 2. Germline V gives CDR1 SGHAT, CDR2 FQNNGV. Filled out from reference TRBV11-2 and TRBJ2-3, the complete variable domain reads EAGVAQSPRYKIIEKRQSVAFWCNPISGHATLYWYQQILGQGPKLLIQFQNNGVVDDSQLPKDRFSAERLKGVDSTLKIQPAKLEDSAVYLCASSLALAGGTDTQYFGPGTRLTVL.

The chain uses TRBV7-9 and TRBJ2-5; perhaps TRBD1 as D (6 bases). This CDR3 contains 12 residues. Germline V gene lookup returns CDR1 SEHNR and CDR2 FQNEAQ (reference sequence). V lost 0 bases and J lost 12, with 11 bases in between. As DNA, the CDR3 is TGTGCCAGCAGCTTAGCAGGGGGTCGAAAGTACTTC. Protein: CASSLAGGRKYF.

This sequence joins TRBV2 and TRBJ1-3; 7 nucleotides align to TRBD1. The CDR3 covers 17 residues. After removal of 5 bases from V and 0 bases from J, the junction contained 10 bases not matched to a gene. CDR1 and CDR2 from the germline V gene are SNHLY and FYNNEI. Written as DNA, the CDR3 is TGTGCCAGCAGTCGAAATCGAGGGGGCCCCTCTGGAAACACCATATATTTT. Amino acid sequence: CASSRNRGGPSGNTIYF.

The chain is built from TRBV7-9 and TRBJ2-2, with 11 bases fitting TRBD2. The CDR3 length is 17 residues. With 0 bases clipped from V and 6 bases from J, the junction kept 6 bases outside the gene matches. Germline loops: CDR1 SEHNR, CDR2 FQNEAQ (reference sequence). The CDR3 DNA reads as TGTGCCAGCAGCTTAGCGAGGCTAGCGGGAGGACCCGGGGAGCTGTTTTTT. This sequence encodes CASSLARLAGGPGELFF.

The V gene is TRBV15, the J gene TRBJ1-2; D ambiguous. V was shortened by 0 bases and J by 3 bases, with 11 bases between the two germline ends. Germline-derived CDR1 and CDR2 are LNHNV and YYDKDF (reference sequence). The CDR3 contains 15 residues. As DNA, the CDR3 is TGTGCCACCAGCAGAGAAACAGAAAGACACTATGGCTACACCTTC. Residues: CATSRETERHYGYTF.

This clone was seen once. The chain recombines TRBV10-3 with TRBJ2-5; D might be TRBD1 (6 bases). The germline V gene has CDR1 ENHRY and CDR2 SYGVKD. V shed 4 bases and J shed 4 bases, with 13 bases lying between them. This CDR3 region has 14 residues. CDR3 coding DNA: TGTGCCATCAGTGGCCGGGACAACAGAGAGACCCAGTACTTC. Its translation is CAISGRDNRETQYF.

The chain has TRBV19 and TRBJ2-7; 7 bases line up with TRBD2. CDR1 LNHDA and CDR2 SQIVND come from the germline V gene (reference sequence). The length of the CDR3 is 16 residues. Trimming removed 3 bases from V and 1 base from J; junction bases left unmatched: 9. The CDR3 DNA reads TGTGCCAGTAGTATCTACGGGGAGGGGAGATCCTACGAGCAGTACTTC. Translated: CASSIYGEGRSYEQYF.

This chain joins TRBV6-5 and TRBJ1-5; TRBD1 agrees at 8 bases. The germline V gene has CDR1 MNHEY and CDR2 SVGAGI. CDR3 size: 15 residues. Trimming cost V 6 bases and J 2 bases; bases outside gene matches: 6. DNA of the CDR3: TGTGCCAGCAGACCACAGGGGGGAGGCAATCAGCCCCAGCATTTT. It is translated as CASRPQGGGNQPQHF.

This rearrangement joins TRBV23-1 to TRBJ1-2, with D uncertain. TRBV23-1 is an open reading frame, and its role is uncertain. The V gene lost 2 bases and the J gene lost 1 base, with 8 bases spanning the gap. The CDR3 is 14 residues long. CDR3 in amino acids: CASSQQRSNYGYTF. CDR3 bases: TGCGCCAGCAGTCAACAACGGAGTAACTATGGCTACACCTTC.